One sample yielded the 26 T cell receptor beta chains listed below, sequenced in a study of blood T cells in healthy people across ages. A second about 7 to 12 cycle PCR used barcoded and J-beta primers. TCRdb reanalysed the 5' RACE reads using MiXCR and keeps one entry per CDR3 protein. The sample holds over 950,000 distinct CDR3 sequences; 51% are singletons and the top ten take about 22%. Sequencing used blood. These receptor sequences come from a woman aged 55-70 years in good health.

The chain carries TRBV7-2 and TRBJ2-1; D remains ambiguous. Trimming cost V 0 bases and J 2 bases, with 8 bases left between them. CDR1 is SGHTA and CDR2 is FQGNSA in the germline V gene. The length of the CDR3 is 15 residues. CDR3 sequence reads: CASSLAHGAYNEQFF. The CDR3 DNA sequence: TGTGCCAGCAGCTTAGCGCATGGGGCCTACAATGAGCAGTTCTTC.

The CDR3 DNA is TGTGCCAGCAGCTGGACAGGGACGCAATACGAGCAGTACTTC. This sequence encodes CASSWTGTQYEQYF. The chain joins TRBV11-2 to TRBJ2-7, with 8 bases matching TRBD1. The junction had 6 bases not matched to a gene; V was cut back by 4 bases and J by 4 bases. CDR1 and CDR2 (germline): SGHAT, FQNNGV. The CDR3 extends over 14 amino acids.

The chain is built from TRBV20-1 and TRBJ2-1; 9 bases are a match to TRBD2. The V segment lost 6 bases and the J segment 2 bases; nucleotides outside the gene matches: 11. CDR1 is DFQATT and CDR2 is SNEGSKA in the germline V gene (reference sequence). This CDR3 is 16 amino acids long. In DNA form, the CDR3 reads TGCAGTGCGGCGCAACTAGCGGGTTTGACCTACAATGAGCAGTTCTTC. It encodes CSAAQLAGLTYNEQFF.

This clonotype was observed a handful of times. The rearrangement uses TRBV20-1 and TRBJ2-1; D perhaps matches TRBD1 (5 bases). V was trimmed by 0 bases and J by 13 bases, leaving 13 bases between them. Germline V CDR1 and CDR2: DFQATT, SNEGSKA (reference sequence). The CDR3 has 12 amino acids. The chain's CDR3 is CSARDLSGAQFF. The DNA of the CDR3 is TGCAGTGCTAGAGATCTGAGTGGGGCCCAGTTCTTC.

The rearrangement links TRBV7-2 to TRBJ2-7; 7 nucleotides agree with TRBD1. The J call may be mistaken, given a closer DNA end match to TRBJ2-5. There are 14 residues in the CDR3. Germline-derived CDR1 and CDR2 are SGHTA and FQGNSA. In nucleotides, the CDR3 is TGTGCCAGCAGCTTAGGGCAGGGGGTCCAGACCCAGTACTTC. Protein sequence: CASSLGQGVQTQYF.

In its sample, this clonotype was seen a few times. The V call is TRBV7-6, the J call TRBJ1-5; 7 nucleotides align to TRBD1. Looked up from germline, CDR1 is SGHVS and CDR2 is FNYEAQ. V gave up 3 bases and J gave up 5 bases; unmatched junction bases: 4. The CDR3 loop spans 14 amino acids. This CDR3 is CASSFGTDDQPQHF. The CDR3, as DNA: TGTGCCAGCAGCTTTGGGACAGATGATCAGCCCCAGCATTTT.

The V and J genes are TRBV6-5 and TRBJ1-1; no definite D call. Germline assignment: CDR1 MNHEY and CDR2 SVGAGI. CDR3 length equals 15 residues. Trimming pared 0 bases from V and 2 bases from J, leaving 10 bases between. This CDR3 reads CASSYSWAHNTEAFF. The CDR3 DNA follows: TGTGCCAGCAGTTACTCCTGGGCACACAACACTGAAGCTTTCTTT.

CDR3 sequence: CASSLDRGAYNEQFF. CDR3 DNA: TGTGCCAGCAGTTTAGACCGGGGCGCCTACAATGAGCAGTTCTTC. The rearrangement links TRBV12-3 or TRBV12-4 to TRBJ2-1; the D call may be TRBD1 or TRBD2 (5 bases each). V lost 1 base and J 2 bases, leaving 9 bases between the germline ends. The CDR3 runs to 15 residues.

In this sample, this clonotype turned up a few times. CDR3 in amino acids: CASSPHSGPSTDTQYF. DNA of the CDR3: TGTGCCAGCAGTCCCCATTCTGGGCCAAGCACAGATACGCAGTATTTT. The V and J genes are TRBV6-6 and TRBJ2-3; no reliable D call. The ends were cut back, 5 bases at V and 0 bases at J, with 15 bases in the middle. Germline CDR1 reads MNHNY; CDR2 reads SVGAGI (reference sequence). The CDR3 loop spans 16 amino acids.

This clonotype was seen at least ten times. The chain combines TRBV29-1 with TRBJ2-3; D unclear. In germline, CDR1 is SQVTM, CDR2 ANQGSEA. Trimming left V 4 bases short and J 3 bases short, with 11 bases between. CDR3 length: 13 residues. CDR3 in DNA: TGCAGCGTTGGTTCAGTAGGTACAGATACGCAGTATTTT. This encodes CSVGSVGTDTQYF.

The genes are TRBV5-1 and TRBJ2-3; D unresolved. The germline CDR1 and CDR2 sequences are SGHRS and YFSETQ. This CDR3 contains 15 residues. Trimming took 0 bases from V and 1 from J, leaving 9 bases between them. Written as DNA, the CDR3 is TGCGCCAGCAGCTTGGCTCCGGACCGCACAGATACGCAGTATTTT. Translation: CASSLAPDRTDTQYF.

The rearrangement links TRBV6-5 to TRBJ1-5, with D perhaps TRBD1 (6 bases). V shed 6 bases and J shed 4 bases, with 10 bases lying between them. CDR1 MNHEY and CDR2 SVGAGI come from the germline V gene. The CDR3 runs 13 residues. Here the CDR3 DNA reads TGTGCCAGCAGAAGGACAGATAATCAGCCCCAGCATTTT. Protein product: CASRRTDNQPQHF.

A remark on this clonotype: At one of its ends the junction is not consistent with the germline gene, which may arise from a read error. This rearrangement joins TRBV27 to TRBJ2-3; D may match TRBD1 or TRBD2 (5 bases each). The CDR3 spans 15 residues. Looked up from germline, CDR1 is MNHEY and CDR2 is SMNVEV (reference sequence). The CDR3 reads CASTGGGDSTDTLYF. DNA for the CDR3: TGTGCCAGCACTGGTGGGGGTGATAGCACAGATACGCTGTATTTT.

This clonotype was observed a handful of times. The chain combines TRBV28 with TRBJ2-5; 13 bases match TRBD2. The germline CDR1 and CDR2 sequences are MDHEN and SYDVKM. The CDR3 is made up of 16 amino acids. Losses at the gene ends were 6 bases for V and 4 bases for J; bases not matched to a gene: 8. In nucleotides, the CDR3 is TGTGCCAGCAGACCTACACTAGCGGGAGGGGTAGAGACCCAGTACTTC. It yields the protein CASRPTLAGGVETQYF. Filled out from reference TRBV28 and TRBJ2-5, the complete variable domain reads DVKVTQSSRYLVKRTGEKVFLECVQDMDHENMFWYRQDPGLGLRLIYFSYDVKMKEKGDIPEGYSVSREKKERFSLILESASTNQTSMYLCASRPTLAGGVETQYFGPGTRLLVL.

V usage is TRBV29-1 and J usage is TRBJ1-1; TRBD1 aligns across 7 bases. This CDR3 is 12 amino acids long. J gave up 4 bases and V 4 bases, and 3 bases lay outside the gene matches. CDR1 SQVTM and CDR2 ANQGSEA come from the germline V gene. CDR3 sequence reads: CSVGAGGTEAFF. CDR3 in DNA: TGCAGCGTTGGGGCAGGGGGCACTGAAGCTTTCTTT.

The chain carries TRBV10-3 and TRBJ2-7; 12 bases fit TRBD1. The germline gives CDR1 ENHRY, CDR2 SYGVKD. The ends lost 5 bases at V and 6 bases at J; junction bases unmatched: 5. CDR3 size: 14 residues. This CDR3 is CAISTGTGGSEQYF. DNA of the CDR3: TGTGCCATCAGTACCGGGACAGGGGGCTCCGAGCAGTACTTC.

The chain recombines TRBV28 with TRBJ2-1; 9 bases align to TRBD1. The CDR3 is 15 residues long. The V gene's germline CDR1 is MDHEN and CDR2 SYDVKM. With V trimmed by 6 bases and J by 4 bases, 7 bases remained unmatched. The CDR3 protein is CASSSSGTGYNEQFF. CDR3 nucleotides: TGTGCCAGCAGCTCCTCCGGGACAGGGTACAATGAGCAGTTCTTC.

This clonotype was seen a handful of times. The J gene is TRBJ2-3, the V gene TRBV21-1. TRBV21-1 is a listed pseudogene. The CDR3 is 12 residues long. The CDR3 DNA reads as TGTGCCAGAGAAGGGAGGACAGATACGCAGTATTTT. Translated, it gives CAREGRTDTQYF.

This chain joins TRBV5-1 and TRBJ2-5, with 9 bases matching TRBD1. The J call may be wrong; the DNA end is better matched by TRBJ2-7. Germline loops: CDR1 SGHRS, CDR2 YFSETQ. The CDR3 is made up of 16 amino acids. CDR3 loop: CASSLAAGTGRYEQYF. The CDR3 bases are TGCGCCAGCAGCTTGGCCGCCGGGACAGGGCGCTACGAGCAGTACTTC.

The chain uses TRBV7-9 and TRBJ2-2, with D perhaps assigned TRBD1 or TRBD2 (5 bases each). The V end lost 5 bases, the J end lost 1 base, and 20 bases lay between the germline ends. Germline CDR1 SEHNR, CDR2 FQNEAQ (reference sequence). The CDR3 runs to 18 residues. CDR3 loop: CASSPEWGKGWNTGELFF. The CDR3, as DNA: TGTGCCAGCAGCCCAGAATGGGGGAAGGGGTGGAACACCGGGGAGCTGTTTTTT. Combining the CDR3 with reference TRBV7-9 and TRBJ2-2 gives the whole variable domain DTGVSQNPRHKITKRGQNVTFRCDPISEHNRLYWYRQTLGQGPEFLTYFQNEAQLEKSRLLSDRFSAERPKGSFSTLEIQRTEQGDSAMYLCASSPEWGKGWNTGELFFGEGSRLTVL.

The V gene is TRBV6-5, the J gene TRBJ2-5, with 10 bases that match TRBD2. Looked up from germline, CDR1 is MNHEY and CDR2 is SVGAGI. This CDR3 has 14 residues. V was clipped by 7 bases and J by 4 bases; unmatched bases: 6. CDR3 loop: CASNRAGGRETQYF. The CDR3 region has the DNA TGTGCCAGCAACAGAGCGGGGGGGCGAGAGACCCAGTACTTC.

Many counts were recorded for this clonotype. The J gene is TRBJ2-3, the V gene TRBV2; 7 bases fit TRBD1. V lost 8 bases to trimming and J lost 1 base; unmatched junction nucleotides: 6. The CDR3 covers 14 residues. Germline loops: CDR1 SNHLY, CDR2 FYNNEI. CDR3 bases: TGTGCCAGCGCGCGGACAGGCGGCACAGATACGCAGTATTTT. Residues: CASARTGGTDTQYF.

The gene calls are TRBV7-4 and TRBJ2-7; TRBD2 aligns across 13 bases. This CDR3 has 17 amino acids. From germline, CDR1 is SGHVT and CDR2 SQSDAQ. With 5 bases clipped from V and 4 bases from J, the junction kept 11 bases outside the gene matches. CDR3 sequence: CASSAPTSGRPKYEQYF. The CDR3 nucleotides read TGTGCCAGCAGCGCCCCGACTAGCGGGAGGCCTAAGTACGAGCAGTACTTC.

The chain joins TRBV20-1 to TRBJ2-3; 9 nucleotides line up with TRBD2. The CDR3 contains 13 residues. Germline loops: CDR1 DFQATT, CDR2 SNEGSKA (reference sequence). J lost 3 bases, V lost 8 bases, and 6 bases had no gene match. For the CDR3, the DNA is TGCAGTCCATGGCGGGAGGGTACAGATACGCAGTATTTT. Translating it yields CSPWREGTDTQYF.

The chain links TRBV7-2 to TRBJ2-4; 8 bases align to TRBD2. V shed 5 bases and J 0 bases; nucleotides not matched to a gene: 9. Germline V lookup: CDR1 SGHTA, CDR2 FQGNSA. The CDR3 extends over 17 amino acids. The CDR3 reads CASSNSLAGLAKNIQYF. The CDR3 DNA follows: TGTGCCAGCAGCAACTCCTTAGCGGGATTAGCCAAAAACATTCAGTACTTC. Together with reference TRBV7-2 and TRBJ2-4, the CDR3 gives the full variable domain: GAGVSQSPSNKVTEKGKDVELRCDPISGHTALYWYRQSLGQGLEFLIYFQGNSAPDKSGLPSDRFSAERTGGSVSTLTIQRTQQEDSAVYLCASSNSLAGLAKNIQYFGAGTRLSVL.

In regard to this clonotype: One end of the junction varies from germline; a read error may be responsible. The chain uses TRBV7-3 and TRBJ2-5; D is ambiguous. The CDR3 contains 14 residues. Germline CDR1 reads SGHTA; CDR2 reads FQGTGA. The CDR3 bases are TGTGCCGGCAGTCGGCGAGGCGTGGGGGAGACCCAGTACTTC. Translated, it gives CAGSRRGVGETQYF. Full variable domain (remainder filled in from reference TRBV7-3 and TRBJ2-5): GAGVSQTPSNKVTEKGKYVELRCDPISGHTALYWYRQSLGQGPEFLIYFQGTGAADDSGLPNDRFFAVRPEGSVSTLKIQRTERGDSAVYLCAGSRRGVGETQYFGPGTRLLVL.